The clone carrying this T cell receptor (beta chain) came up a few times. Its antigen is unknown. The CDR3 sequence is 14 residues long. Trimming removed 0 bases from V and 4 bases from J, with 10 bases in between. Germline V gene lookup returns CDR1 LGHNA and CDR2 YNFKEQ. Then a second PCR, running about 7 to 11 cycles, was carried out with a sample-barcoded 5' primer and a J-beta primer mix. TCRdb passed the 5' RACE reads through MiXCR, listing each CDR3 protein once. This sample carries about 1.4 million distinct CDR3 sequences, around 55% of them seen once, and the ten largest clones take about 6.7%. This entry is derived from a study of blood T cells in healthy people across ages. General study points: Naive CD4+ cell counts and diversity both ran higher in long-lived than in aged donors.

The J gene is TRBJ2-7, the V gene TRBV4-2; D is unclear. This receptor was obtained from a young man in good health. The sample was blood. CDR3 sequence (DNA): TGTGCCAGCAGCCAAGAGAACAGAAGATACGAGCAGTACTTC. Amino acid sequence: CASSQENRRYEQYF.